Each of the 10 T cell receptor beta chains below was sequenced from the same sample in a study of blood T cell repertoires in COVID-19. The protocol was immunoSEQ multiplex PCR, while the TCRdb copy is restricted to in-frame clones and leaves out a portion. The sample lists 230,000 or so clones; about four fifths were seen once. Sequencing was done on a sample of peripheral blood. These receptors all come from a man aged 40-55 years with active or convalescent COVID-19.

J is TRBJ2-3 and V is TRBV10-2; 15 bases match TRBD2. The germline gives CDR1 WSHSY, CDR2 SAAADI. Trimming at V came to 7 bases and at J to 4 bases, leaving 3 bases not matched to a gene. There are 15 residues in the CDR3. The CDR3 sequence is CASTRTSGRADTQYF. The CDR3 DNA sequence: TGCGCCAGCACCAGGACTAGCGGGAGGGCAGATACGCAGTATTTT.

The genes are TRBV6-5 and TRBJ1-1, with D tentatively TRBD1 (6 bases). This CDR3 is built from 13 residues. Germline CDR1 MNHEY, CDR2 SVGAGI. Trimming shortened V by 5 bases and J by 2 bases, and 9 bases separated the two germline ends. The chain's CDR3 is CASSTQGNTEAFF. DNA of the CDR3: TGTGCCAGCAGTACACAGGGAAACACTGAAGCTTTCTTT.

The chain combines TRBV18 with TRBJ1-3, with TRBD1 matching over 7 bases. The CDR3 contains 13 residues. Trimming at V came to 6 bases and at J to 8 bases, leaving 7 bases not matched to a gene. CDR1 and CDR2 (germline): KGHSH, LQKENI. As DNA, the CDR3 is TGTGCCAGCTCCGTGGACAGGTCTGACACCATATATTTT. Its translation is CASSVDRSDTIYF.

This clone was seen more than once but under ten times. The chain has TRBV5-1 and TRBJ1-4, with 8 bases fitting TRBD1. The CDR3 covers 15 residues. V shed 0 bases, J shed 8 bases, and the junction held 6 bases outside the gene matches. Germline V gene sequence: CDR1 SGHRS, CDR2 YFSETQ. The CDR3 here is CASSLVTGAEEKLFF. The DNA of the CDR3 is TGCGCCAGCAGCTTGGTGACAGGGGCTGAGGAAAAACTGTTTTTT.

The genes are TRBV7-2 and TRBJ2-7, with D perhaps matching TRBD1 (6 bases). The germline V gene has CDR1 SGHTA and CDR2 FQGNSA. The V gene lost 1 base and the J gene lost 4 bases, with 8 bases spanning the gap. This CDR3 comprises 13 residues. CDR3 bases: TGTGCCAGCAGCTTAGGGACAGAGTACGAGCAGTACTTC. The encoded protein is CASSLGTEYEQYF.

The chain is built from TRBV21-1 and TRBJ1-5; TRBD1 is taken as the D call from the table, unchecked against the DNA. TRBV21-1 is shown as a pseudogene. This CDR3 spans 14 amino acids. Written as DNA, the CDR3 is TGTGCCAGCAGCCGAGACAGGGGCAATCAGCCCCAGCATTTT. It translates to CASSRDRGNQPQHF.

This chain joins TRBV19 and TRBJ1-3, with D perhaps matching TRBD1 (6 bases). The CDR3 is 15 amino acids. Trimming cost V 5 bases and J 7 bases, with 18 bases left between them. Germline V gene data show CDR1 as LNHDA and CDR2 as SQIVND (reference sequence). The CDR3 nucleotides read TGTGCCAGTAGTTCTCTAATCTCAGGGGCCAACACCATATATTTT. Translation: CASSSLISGANTIYF.

The chain joins TRBV24-1 to TRBJ2-3, with 7 positions matching TRBD1. The junction had 7 bases not matched to a gene; V was cut back by 6 bases and J by 2 bases. CDR3 length: 15 amino acids. Germline loops: CDR1 KGHDR, CDR2 SFDVKD. The CDR3 nucleotides read TGTGCCACCAGTCCAGACAGGGCAAACACAGATACGCAGTATTTT. It codes for CATSPDRANTDTQYF.

In this sample, this clone turned up a few times. The chain recombines TRBV9 with TRBJ2-2; 9 nucleotides align to TRBD1. The CDR3 loop spans 16 amino acids. J gave up 3 bases and V 2 bases, and 5 bases lay outside the gene matches. Germline V gene sequence: CDR1 SGDLS, CDR2 YYNGEE. The CDR3 sequence is CASSVGQGLDTGELFF. In DNA, the CDR3 is TGTGCCAGCAGCGTCGGACAGGGGTTGGACACCGGGGAGCTGTTTTTT.

The chain uses TRBV30 and TRBJ2-7; possible D gene TRBD1, 6 bases. CDR3 length: 13 residues. Looked up from germline, CDR1 is GTSNPN and CDR2 is SVGIG (reference sequence). V dropped 5 bases and J dropped 3 bases, with 14 bases sitting between them. CDR3 sequence (DNA): TGTGCCTGGGGCCGAGGACAGAACTACGAGCAGTACTTC. Amino acid sequence: CAWGRGQNYEQYF.